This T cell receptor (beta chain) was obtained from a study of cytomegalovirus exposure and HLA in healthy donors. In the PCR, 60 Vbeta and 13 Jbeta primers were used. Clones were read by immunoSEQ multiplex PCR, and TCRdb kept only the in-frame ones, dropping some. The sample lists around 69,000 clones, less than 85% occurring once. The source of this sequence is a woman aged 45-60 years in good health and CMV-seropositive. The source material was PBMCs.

The CDR3 protein is CASNRFFEETQYF. In nucleotides, the CDR3 is TGTGCCAGCAATCGGTTTTTCGAAGAGACCCAGTACTTC. The chain carries TRBV11-2 and TRBJ2-5; D is undetermined. Trimming cost V 7 bases and J 3 bases, with 12 bases left between them. CDR1 is SGHAT and CDR2 is FQNNGV in the germline V gene. This CDR3 has 13 amino acids.